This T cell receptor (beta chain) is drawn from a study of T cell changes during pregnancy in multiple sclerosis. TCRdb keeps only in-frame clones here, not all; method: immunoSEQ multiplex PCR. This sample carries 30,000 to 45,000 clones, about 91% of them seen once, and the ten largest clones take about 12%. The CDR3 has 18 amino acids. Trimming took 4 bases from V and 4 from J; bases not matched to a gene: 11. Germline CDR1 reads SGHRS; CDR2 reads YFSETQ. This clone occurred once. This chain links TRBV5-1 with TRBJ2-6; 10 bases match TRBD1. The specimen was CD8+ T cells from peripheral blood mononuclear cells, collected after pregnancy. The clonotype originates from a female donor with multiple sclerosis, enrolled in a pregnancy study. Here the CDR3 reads CASSPSGTGAGGANVLTF. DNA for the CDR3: TGCGCCAGCAGCCCCTCCGGGACAGGGGCGGGCGGGGCCAACGTCCTGACTTTC. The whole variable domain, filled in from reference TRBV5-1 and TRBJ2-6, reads KAGVTQTPRYLIKTRGQQVTLSCSPISGHRSVSWYQQTPGQGLQFLFEYFSETQRNKGNFPGRFSGRQFSNSRSEMNVSTLELGDSALYLCASSPSGTGAGGANVLTFGAGSRLTVL.